Listed below are T cell receptor beta chains from one sample, sequenced in a study of somatic mutations in cytotoxic T cells in rheumatoid arthritis. Only in-frame clones appear in the TCRdb table, and some are missing; sequencing was by immunoSEQ multiplex PCR. The sample has about 17,000 clones, roughly four fifths seen once. The sample consisted of CD8+ T cells sorted from blood. The receptors were sampled from an adult with rheumatoid arthritis. Both conserved end residues are part of each CDR3. A D gene is named only where the DNA matches it firmly. Size values are once, few and many counts, or a class for expanded clones, and some rows have none.

D gene	J gene	clone size	V gene	CDR3 DNA	CDR3 protein
.	TRBJ2-7	once	TRBV27	TGTGCCAGCAGTTTATCCCGCTCCTACGAGCAGTACTTC	CASSLSRSYEQYF
.	TRBJ2-1	.	TRBV27	TGTGCCAGCGGAAATCCGGGTTCGGAGCAGTTCTTC	CASGNPGSEQFF
.	TRBJ1-2	.	TRBV7-8	TGTGCCAGCAGCTTAGGGGGCCCCGCGGGCTACACCTTC	CASSLGGPAGYTF
.	TRBJ2-7	.	TRBV7-9	TGTGCCAGCAGTCACGGGGTCTACGAGCAGTACTTC	CASSHGVYEQYF
.	TRBJ1-4	.	TRBV2	TGTGCCAGCAGTGAAGCACCGACAGCCTCTAATGAAAAACTGTTTTTT	CASSEAPTASNEKLFF
.	TRBJ1-2	.	TRBV5-1	TGCGCCAGCAGTTACGGGGGATTCAACTATGGCTACACCTTC	CASSYGGFNYGYTF
TRBD2	TRBJ2-7	.	TRBV5-1	TGCGCCAGCAGCTTGTTGACACTCGGGACTAGCGGGAGGACCTACGAGCAGTACTTC	CASSLLTLGTSGRTYEQYF
.	TRBJ2-7	.	TRBV11-2	TGTGCCAGCAGCTTAGATCGCGAGCAGTACTTC	CASSLDREQYF
.	TRBJ1-1	.	TRBV5-4	TGTGCCAGCAGCTTAGTTGGGGACACTGAAGCTTTCTTT	CASSLVGDTEAFF
.	TRBJ1-1	few	TRBV21-1	TGTGCCAGCAGGAAAGAAAGTGGATTTGCGAACACTGAAGCTTTCTTT	CASRKESGFANTEAFF
TRBD1	TRBJ1-2	.	TRBV4-2	TGTGCCAGCAGCCAAGATGGGGGACAGGGGTATGGCTACACCTTC	CASSQDGGQGYGYTF
.	TRBJ2-5	.	TRBV9	TGTGCCAGCAGCGTAGACAGAGGCGATCGAGAGACCCAGTACTTC	CASSVDRGDRETQYF
.	TRBJ2-7	.	TRBV10-3	TGTGCCATCAGCGAGGCCTACGAGCAGTACTTC	CAISEAYEQYF
.	TRBJ2-7	.	TRBV25-1	TGTGCCAGCAGTGAGACAGGAGCTGCCTACGAGCAGTACTTC	CASSETGAAYEQYF
.	TRBJ2-2	.	TRBV29-1	TGCAGCGTTGACCCAGGCTCGAACACCGGGGAGCTGTTTTTT	CSVDPGSNTGELFF
.	TRBJ2-5	.	TRBV27	TGTGCCAGCAGTTTATTGGCAACTCAAGAGACCCAGTACTTC	CASSLLATQETQYF
TRBD1	TRBJ2-7	.	TRBV19	TGTGCCAGCAAGGGGACAGGGGGACCTTCCTACGAGCAGTACTTC	CASKGTGGPSYEQYF
.	TRBJ2-1	.	TRBV21-1	TGTGCCAGCAGCAAAGCGAACAGATTGAGCTCCTACAATGAGCAGTTCTTC	CASSKANRLSSYNEQFF
TRBD2	TRBJ2-3	.	TRBV29-1	TGCAGCGTTACCGGTTTCACTAGCGGGAGGGAATTCACAGATACGCAGTATTTT	CSVTGFTSGREFTDTQYF
.	TRBJ1-1	.	TRBV6-5	TGTGCCAGCAGTTCCGCTCGGACCGTTCCCAACACTGAAGCTTTCTTT	CASSSARTVPNTEAFF
TRBD2	TRBJ2-1	.	TRBV30	TGTGCCATCCCGGGACCCGAGGGCGGAGCGGGAGGCAATGAGCAGTTCTTC	CAIPGPEGGAGGNEQFF
TRBD2	TRBJ2-1	.	TRBV2	TGTGCCAGCATCCGCTCCGGGACTAGCGGGAGGGCAAGGTCGGGTGAGCAGTTCTTC	CASIRSGTSGRARSGEQFF
TRBD2	TRBJ2-1	.	TRBV4-1	TGCGCCAGCAGCGAAACTAGCGGGGGCTACAATGAGCAGTTCTTC	CASSETSGGYNEQFF
.	TRBJ2-1	.	TRBV15	TGTGCCACCGCGACCTACAATGAGCAGTTCTTC	CATATYNEQFF
.	TRBJ1-2	.	TRBV28	TGTGCCAGCGCTACGAACTATGGCTACACCTTC	CASATNYGYTF
.	TRBJ1-1	.	TRBV28	TGTGCCAGCAGTTGGGACCTTAACACTGAAGCTTTCTTT	CASSWDLNTEAFF